These T cell receptor beta chains were read from a single sample in a study of T cell repertoires in cytomegalovirus infection. MiXCR, run by TCRdb on the reads, gives a single entry per CDR3 protein. Of about 300,000 distinct CDR3 sequences listed, about 8.8% are singletons. The specimen sequenced was PBMCs. These receptors all come from a human donor in good health (CMV status not recorded). Some clones in this sample may be carry-over from other donors' samples. Both conserved end residues are part of each CDR3. A D gene is named only where the DNA matches it firmly. The size field is filled for only some rows; it gives once, few, many or a size class.

d_call | j_call | clone_size | v_call | cdr3_nt | cdr3_aa
- | TRBJ1-6 | many | TRBV7-2 | TGTGCCAGCAGCTTAGTAATAGGGGGTAATTCACCCCTCCACTTT | CASSLVIGGNSPLHF
TRBD1 | TRBJ2-3 | many | TRBV27 | TGTGCCAGCAGTTTCCGGGACAGGGAGTTCAGTACGCAGTATTTT | CASSFRDREFSTQYF
- | TRBJ1-2 | many | TRBV6-2/TRBV6-3 | TGTGCCAGCAGCGTGACATCTAACTATGGCTACACCTTC | CASSVTSNYGYTF
TRBD2 | TRBJ2-3 | many | TRBV7-6 | TGTGCCAGCAGCCCTACTAGCGGGGGGGGCAGCACAGATACGCAGTATTTT | CASSPTSGGGSTDTQYF
TRBD2 | TRBJ2-5 | many | TRBV12-5 | TGTGCTAGTGGTAGGAGCGGGGAGGAGACCCAGTACTTC | CASGRSGEETQYF
- | TRBJ1-1 | - | TRBV10-3 | TGTGCCATCAGTGAGAGGTCCACCGGAGGCACTGAAGCTTTCTTT | CAISERSTGGTEAFF
TRBD1 | TRBJ1-1 | - | TRBV6-6 | TGTGCCAGCAGTTTCGACAGGGCGAACACTGAAGCTTTCTTT | CASSFDRANTEAFF
- | TRBJ2-1 | many | TRBV7-9 | TGTGCCAGCAGCTTAGGACAGCTACACAATGAGCAGTTCTTC | CASSLGQLHNEQFF
- | TRBJ1-1 | - | TRBV29-1 | TGCAGCGTTGAAGATGTTCTTCAGGGGAACACTGAAGCTTTCTTT | CSVEDVLQGNTEAFF
- | TRBJ2-5 | many | TRBV7-2 | TGTGCCAGCAGCCGACTCCGGGGGGAGACCCAGTACTTC | CASSRLRGETQYF
- | TRBJ2-4 | many | TRBV23-1 | TGCGCCAGCAGTCAATCGGGCAGATTAGCCAAAAACATTCAGTACTTC | CASSQSGRLAKNIQYF
TRBD2 | TRBJ2-6 | many | TRBV6-2/TRBV6-3 | TGTGCCAGCAGTTACGCTAGCGGGGGCTCTGGGGCCAACGTCCTGACTTTC | CASSYASGGSGANVLTF
TRBD2 | TRBJ2-1 | few | TRBV12-3/TRBV12-4 | TGTGCCAGCAGGCCGCGGGCCTCTAGCGGGGGGGCCCTCAATGAGCAGTTCTTC | CASRPRASSGGALNEQFF
- | TRBJ1-1 | many | TRBV6-6 | TGTGCCAGCAGTTACCCCAGGGGAGGCAGTGTGAACACTGAAGCTTTCTTT | CASSYPRGGSVNTEAFF
TRBD2 | TRBJ2-2 | many | TRBV7-8 | TGTGCCAGCAGCTTAGCGCGCTTATTCGAGCGGGGGGCCCCCGGGGAGCTGTTTTTT | CASSLARLFERGAPGELFF
- | TRBJ2-1 | - | TRBV4-3 | TGCGCCAGCAGCCAAGAGGGCCCCCTGAGGGAGCAGTTCTTC | CASSQEGPLREQFF
TRBD1 | TRBJ1-2 | many | TRBV7-2 | TGTGCCAGCAGCTTCACAGGGGGCGGGGGCTACACCTTC | CASSFTGGGGYTF
TRBD1 | TRBJ2-5 | many | TRBV20-1 | TGCAGTGCTATTCCGGGACAGGGGGCCAGCCAAGAGACCCAGTACTTC | CSAIPGQGASQETQYF
TRBD2 | TRBJ2-1 | many | TRBV5-6 | TGTGCCAGCTCCCGGAGGGCTAGCGGGGGGCCTTTCTCCTACAATGAGCAGTTCTTC | CASSRRASGGPFSYNEQFF
- | TRBJ1-4 | - | TRBV7-2 | TGTGCCAGCAGCAACAGGAGAACTAATGAAAAACTGTTTTTT | CASSNRRTNEKLFF
- | TRBJ2-2 | - | TRBV23-1 | TGCGCCAGCAGTCAACGACAGAGAGGGACCGGGGAGCTGTTTTTT | CASSQRQRGTGELFF
TRBD1 | TRBJ2-1 | many | TRBV19 | TGTGCCAGTAGTGATCGGACAGGGGGCGATGAGCAGTTCTTC | CASSDRTGGDEQFF
- | TRBJ2-1 | many | TRBV27 | TGTGCCAGCAGTCCGAAAGCGGTGGGGGCTGGTGTCTACAATGAGCAGTTCTTC | CASSPKAVGAGVYNEQFF
- | TRBJ2-1 | few | TRBV5-1 | TGCGCCAGCAGCTTGGGGGGGGGGGGCTACGATGAGCAGTTCTTC | CASSLGGGGYDEQFF
- | TRBJ2-3 | many | TRBV28 | TGTGCCAGCAGAGAAGAGGGGACAGATACGCAGTATTTT | CASREEGTDTQYF
- | TRBJ2-1 | - | TRBV5-1 | TGCGCCAGCAGCTTCGGGAGTAGCGCCTACAATGAGCAGTTCTTC | CASSFGSSAYNEQFF
TRBD2 | TRBJ2-1 | many | TRBV12-3/TRBV12-4 | TGTGCCAGCAGTTCCGGACTAGCGGGGGGGCACGAGGAGCAGTTCTTC | CASSSGLAGGHEEQFF
- | TRBJ1-1 | many | TRBV2 | TGTGCCAGCGGGGATATGAACACTGAAGCTTTCTTT | CASGDMNTEAFF